One and the same sample provided the 9 T cell receptor beta chains below, sequenced in a study of cytomegalovirus exposure and HLA in healthy donors. Some clones are missing from TCRdb's copy, which holds only in-frame ones; the method was immunoSEQ multiplex PCR. The sample lists 220,000 or so clones, approximately 90% occurring once. Sequenced input: PBMCs. These receptor sequences come from a woman younger than 35 in good health and CMV-seronegative.

This clone has a single count. J is TRBJ1-2 and V is TRBV10-3, with D uncertain. Germline assignment: CDR1 ENHRY and CDR2 SYGVKD. Trimming cost V 2 bases and J 8 bases, with 9 bases left between them. This CDR3 region has 12 residues. The CDR3 protein is CAISEAGSGYTF. The CDR3 DNA is TGTGCCATCAGTGAGGCGGGGTCCGGCTACACCTTC.

This chain uses TRBV6-1 with TRBJ2-7, with 15 bases matching TRBD2. From germline, CDR1 is MNHNS and CDR2 SASEGT. V was pared by 3 bases and J by 3 bases, with 6 bases of the junction left unmatched. The CDR3 loop spans 17 amino acids. The CDR3 region is CASSDDGLAGGHYEQYF. DNA for the CDR3: TGTGCCAGCAGTGACGACGGACTAGCGGGAGGGCACTACGAGCAGTACTTC.

The chain employs TRBV5-1 and TRBJ1-4; D is unclear. CDR3 size: 15 residues. CDR1 and CDR2 (germline): SGHRS, YFSETQ. With 4 bases removed from V and 2 bases from J, the gap between germline ends came to 12 bases. This chain's CDR3 is CASSTTAGTNEKLFF. The DNA for the CDR3 is TGCGCCAGCAGCACCACCGCGGGGACTAATGAAAAACTGTTTTTT.

The chain couples TRBV6-5 to TRBJ1-3; D not resolved. The CDR3 extends over 16 amino acids. With 2 bases removed from V and 4 bases from J, the gap between germline ends came to 15 bases. Germline V gene lookup returns CDR1 MNHEY and CDR2 SVGAGI. CDR3 nucleotide sequence: TGTGCCAGCAGTTACGCCGACTTACAACCCGGAAACACCATATATTTT. Translation: CASSYADLQPGNTIYF.

V usage is TRBV6-1 and J usage is TRBJ2-1, with 8 bases fitting TRBD1. Germline values: CDR1 MNHNS, CDR2 SASEGT. The V and J ends lost 7 bases and 7 bases, in that order; junction bases with no gene match: 6. The CDR3 has 13 amino acids. The DNA for the CDR3 is TGTGCCAGCATACAGGGGGATCGGAATGAGCAGTTCTTC. It specifies CASIQGDRNEQFF.

The chain joins TRBV4-1 to TRBJ2-7; TRBD2 matches at 7 bases. Per germline, CDR1 MGHRA and CDR2 YSYEKL. V dropped 4 bases and J dropped 2; count of bases not matched to a gene: 8. The CDR3 totals 15 residues. CDR3 protein: CASSPLGGGTYEQYF. Here the CDR3 DNA reads TGCGCCAGCAGCCCCCTCGGGGGAGGGACCTACGAGCAGTACTTC.

The chain links TRBV7-9 to TRBJ2-1; 8 bases map to TRBD2. The CDR3 sequence is 16 residues long. Germline trimming cut 5 bases from V and 7 bases from J; bases unmatched to any gene: 13. CDR1 and CDR2 from the germline V gene are SEHNR and FQNEAQ (reference sequence). CDR3 amino acids: CASSRRGVAGRNEQFF. CDR3 DNA sequence: TGTGCCAGCAGCCGTCGAGGGGTAGCGGGGAGGAATGAGCAGTTCTTC.

This chain uses TRBV29-1 with TRBJ2-1, with 16 bases matching TRBD2. The CDR3 spans 16 residues. The germline V gene has CDR1 SQVTM and CDR2 ANQGSEA. J lost 4 bases, V lost 6 bases, and 6 bases had no gene match. CDR3 DNA sequence: TGCAGCGTCAGGGGACTAGCGGGGGGGCCTTACAATGAGCAGTTCTTC. Translated, it gives CSVRGLAGGPYNEQFF.

The chain links TRBV19 to TRBJ2-2; 13 positions agree with TRBD2. Unmatched junction bases numbered 5, after V lost 7 bases and J lost 6 bases. Germline V gives CDR1 LNHDA, CDR2 SQIVND (reference sequence). The length of the CDR3 is 15 residues. CDR3 sequence reads: CASTPGLAGSGELFF. The CDR3 region has the DNA TGTGCCAGTACCCCGGGACTAGCGGGGTCCGGGGAGCTGTTTTTT.